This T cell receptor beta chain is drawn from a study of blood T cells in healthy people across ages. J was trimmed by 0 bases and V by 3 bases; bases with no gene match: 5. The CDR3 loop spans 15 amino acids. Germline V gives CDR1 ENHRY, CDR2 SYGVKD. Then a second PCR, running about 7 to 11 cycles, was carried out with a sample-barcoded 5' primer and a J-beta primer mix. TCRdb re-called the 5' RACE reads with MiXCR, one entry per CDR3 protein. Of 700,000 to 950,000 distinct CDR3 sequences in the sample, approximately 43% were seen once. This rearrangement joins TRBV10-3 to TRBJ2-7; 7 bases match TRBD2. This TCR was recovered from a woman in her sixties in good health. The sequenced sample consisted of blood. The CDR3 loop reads CAISEQAGPSYEQYF. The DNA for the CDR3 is TGTGCCATCAGTGAACAAGCGGGGCCCTCCTACGAGCAGTACTTC.